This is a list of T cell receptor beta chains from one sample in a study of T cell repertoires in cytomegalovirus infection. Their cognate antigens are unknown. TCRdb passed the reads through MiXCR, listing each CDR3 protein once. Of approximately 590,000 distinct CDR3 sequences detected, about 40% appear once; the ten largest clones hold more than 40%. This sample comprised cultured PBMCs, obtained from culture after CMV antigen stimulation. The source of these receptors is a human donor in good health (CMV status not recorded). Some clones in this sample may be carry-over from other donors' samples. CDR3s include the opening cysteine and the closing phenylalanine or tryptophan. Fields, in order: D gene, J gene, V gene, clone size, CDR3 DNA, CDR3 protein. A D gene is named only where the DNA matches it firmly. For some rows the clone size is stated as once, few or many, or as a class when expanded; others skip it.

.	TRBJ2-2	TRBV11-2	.	TGTGCCAGCGCCCCCTACTCCACCGGGGAGCTGTTTTTT	CASAPYSTGELFF
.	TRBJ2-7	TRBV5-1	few	TGCGCCAGCAGCAGGGACGGAGGGACCTACGAGCAGTACTTC	CASSRDGGTYEQYF
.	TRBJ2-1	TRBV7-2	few	TGTGCCAGCAAAAGTCCAGTATACAATGAGCAGTTCTTC	CASKSPVYNEQFF
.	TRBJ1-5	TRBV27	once	TGTGCCAGCAGCCCCAGGAACGATCAGCCCCAGCATTTT	CASSPRNDQPQHF
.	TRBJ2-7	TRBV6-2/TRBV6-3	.	TGTGCCAGCAGTTACAACGACAGAGCGAACGAGCAGTACTTC	CASSYNDRANEQYF
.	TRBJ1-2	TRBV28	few	TGTGCCAGCAGTTTACCAGCAGCCTATGGCTACACCTTC	CASSLPAAYGYTF
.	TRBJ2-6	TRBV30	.	TGTGCCTGGAGCAGGCTCGACAGGCCCGGCAACGTCCTGACTTTC	CAWSRLDRPGNVLTF
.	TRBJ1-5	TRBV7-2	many	TGTGCCAGCAGCTTCCTCGGTGGGGATCAGCCCCAGCATTTT	CASSFLGGDQPQHF
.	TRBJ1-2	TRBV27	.	TGTGCCAGCAGTCTCCGGGCGGGACCGTCGAACTATGGCTACACCTTC	CASSLRAGPSNYGYTF
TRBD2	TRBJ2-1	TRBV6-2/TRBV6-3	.	TGTGGCGCTAGCGGGACCCTACACTATGAGCAGTTCTTC	CGASGTLHYEQFF
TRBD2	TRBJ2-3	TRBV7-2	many	TGTGCCAGCAGCTTAGGGCTAGCGGGGGGTAGCACAGATACGCAGTATTTT	CASSLGLAGGSTDTQYF
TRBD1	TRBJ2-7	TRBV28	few	TGTGCCAGCGGATCAGGCGGGACAGGGGCCTACGAGCAGTACTTC	CASGSGGTGAYEQYF
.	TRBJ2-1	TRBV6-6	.	TGTGCCAGCAGCGACTGGACGTACAATGAGCAGTTCTTC	CASSDWTYNEQFF
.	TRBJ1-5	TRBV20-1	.	TGCAGTGCTGGCCGGGGAAACAATCAGCCCCAGCATTTT	CSAGRGNNQPQHF
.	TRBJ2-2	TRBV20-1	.	TGCAGTGCGATCGAATCCGAGAACACCGGGGAGCTGTTTTTT	CSAIESENTGELFF
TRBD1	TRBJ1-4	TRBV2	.	TGTGCCAGCAGTCAACCACGGGGACAGGGTATAAGGACAGCAATTAATGAAAAACTGTTTTTT	CASSQPRGQGIRTAINEKLFF
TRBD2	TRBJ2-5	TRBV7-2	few	TGTGCCAGCAGCTTAGTGGGTAGCGGGGTGGAGGAGACCCAGTACTTC	CASSLVGSGVEETQYF
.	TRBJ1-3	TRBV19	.	TGTGCCGGAAGACAGCGTGTTGGAAACACCATATATTTT	CAGRQRVGNTIYF
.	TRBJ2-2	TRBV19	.	TGTGCCAGTCTAGGGGTTTCCGGGGAGCTGTTTTTT	CASLGVSGELFF
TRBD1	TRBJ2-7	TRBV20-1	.	TGCAGTGGCGGGACAGGGACGACCTACGAGCAGTACTTC	CSGGTGTTYEQYF
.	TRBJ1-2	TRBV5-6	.	TGTGCCAGCAGCTTGTTTATAAGGGACGGGCCGCCGAGCCTTAACTATGGCTACACCTTC	CASSLFIRDGPPSLNYGYTF
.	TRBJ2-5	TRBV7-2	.	TGTGCCAGCAGCTATGACATGGAGACCCAGTACTTC	CASSYDMETQYF
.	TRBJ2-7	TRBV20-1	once	TGCAGTGCTAGAGATGAGACAGGCTCCTTACTCTACGAGAAGCAGTACTTC	CSARDETGSLLYEKQYF
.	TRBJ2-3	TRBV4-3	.	TGCGCCAGCAGCCAAGACCTGAGGCGGACCACAGATACGCAGTATTTT	CASSQDLRRTTDTQYF
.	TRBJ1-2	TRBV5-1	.	TGCGCCAGCAGTGGTAGGGAGGACACCCGTTTGACGGGAGGCTACACCTTC	CASSGREDTRLTGGYTF
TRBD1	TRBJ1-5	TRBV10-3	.	TGTGCCATCAGCCTAACAGGGGAAGTCAATCAGCCCCAGCATTTT	CAISLTGEVNQPQHF
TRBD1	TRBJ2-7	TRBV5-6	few	TGTGCCAGCAGCTCACCCGGGACAGGGGACTACGAGCAGTACTTC	CASSSPGTGDYEQYF
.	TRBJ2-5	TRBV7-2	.	TGTGCCAGCAGCGCTTCGGGCCGCCCGGGGACCCAGTACTTC	CASSASGRPGTQYF
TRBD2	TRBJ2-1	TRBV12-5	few	TGTGCTAGTGGCCGACCTAGCGGCCACTCCTACAATGAGCAGTTCTTC	CASGRPSGHSYNEQFF
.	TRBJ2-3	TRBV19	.	TGTGCCAGCTCAGGCTTTTTTACGCAGTATTTT	CASSGFFTQYF
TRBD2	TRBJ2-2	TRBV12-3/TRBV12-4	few	TGTGCCAGTAGACTAGCGGCCATCGGGGAGCTGTTTTTT	CASRLAAIGELFF
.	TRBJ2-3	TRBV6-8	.	TGTGCCAGCACGGCCAGCAGCACAGATACGCAGTATTTT	CASTASSTDTQYF
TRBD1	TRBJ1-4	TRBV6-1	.	TGTGCCAGCAGCAAAGGGGGACAGGGTGTGACTAATGAAAAACTGTTTTTT	CASSKGGQGVTNEKLFF
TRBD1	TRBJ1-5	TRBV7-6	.	TGTGCCAGCAGCTTAGGAGGGACAGGGGCACAGCCCCAGCATTTT	CASSLGGTGAQPQHF